These 10 T cell receptor beta chains originate from one sample sequenced in a study of human T cells and chemical hapten exposure. TCRdb re-called the RACE reads through MiXCR, storing one row per CDR3 protein. The sample includes 120,000 or so distinct CDR3 sequences, 13% seen only once; the top ten take approximately 3%. Regarding time point: pre-sensitization, week 0. Treatment indicated: therapeutic diphenylcyclopropenone sensitization with weekly scalp DPC. The sample in question was whole blood, obtained in connection with sensitization to the hapten diphenylcyclopropenone (DPC). The receptors were gathered from a woman aged 18-29 years with alopecia areata. Some clones in this sample may be carry-over from other donors' samples.

The rearrangement uses TRBV4-3 and TRBJ1-2; 8 bases match TRBD1. V was clipped by 0 bases and J by 3 bases; unmatched bases: 9. The CDR3 length is 17 residues. Germline CDR1 and CDR2: LGHNA and YSLEER. CDR3 loop: CASSQDRGDRGYYGYTF. The DNA of the CDR3 is TGCGCCAGCAGCCAAGACCGGGGTGACAGGGGTTACTATGGCTACACCTTC.

In its sample, this clonotype was seen a few times. The chain employs TRBV7-6 and TRBJ2-7; possibly TRBD1 or TRBD2 for D (5 bases each). The germline V and J ends were trimmed by 5 bases and 0 bases, with 17 bases remaining between them. The CDR3 is made up of 16 amino acids. Germline V gene data show CDR1 as SGHVS and CDR2 as FNYEAQ. The CDR3 loop reads CASSPSFGTYSYEQYF. CDR3 nucleotide sequence: TGTGCCAGCAGCCCTAGTTTCGGGACCTACTCCTACGAGCAGTACTTC.

A few counts support this clonotype. The chain uses TRBV4-3 and TRBJ2-1; a possible D gene is TRBD2 (5 bases). The CDR3 loop spans 18 amino acids. Germline V lookup: CDR1 LGHNA, CDR2 YSLEER. V lost 0 bases and J lost 5, with 20 bases in between. The CDR3 DNA sequence: TGCGCCAGCAGCCAAGATCAACAAATAGGACTCCCTCACAATGAGCAGTTCTTC. Its translation is CASSQDQQIGLPHNEQFF.

This chain connects TRBV6-1 to TRBJ2-3, with D possibly matching TRBD1 (5 bases). V was clipped by 6 bases and J by 2 bases, with 9 bases between them. Germline CDR1 is MNHNS and CDR2 is SASEGT. The CDR3 is 13 amino acids. The chain's CDR3 is CASRDTFTDTQYF. The CDR3 DNA sequence: TGTGCCAGCAGGGACACCTTCACAGATACGCAGTATTTT.

In its sample, this clonotype was seen a few times. The rearrangement links TRBV5-4 to TRBJ2-1; no clear D. The germline V gene has CDR1 SGHNT and CDR2 YYREEE (reference sequence). This CDR3 comprises 14 residues. V lost 2 bases to trimming and J lost 3 bases, with 9 bases between them. CDR3 sequence: CASSFESNYNEQFF. Here the CDR3 DNA reads TGTGCCAGCAGCTTTGAATCTAACTACAATGAGCAGTTCTTC. Full variable domain (missing parts from reference TRBV5-4 and TRBJ2-1): ETGVTQSPTHLIKTRGQQVTLRCSSQSGHNTVSWYQQALGQGPQFIFQYYREEENGRGNFPPRFSGLQFPNYSSELNVNALELDDSALYLCASSFESNYNEQFFGPGTRLTVL.

The chain employs TRBV6-1 and TRBJ1-5, with D hard to call. The CDR3 runs to 15 residues. The V gene's germline CDR1 is MNHNS and CDR2 SASEGT. Trimming pared 1 base from V and 1 base from J, leaving 8 bases between. The CDR3 DNA reads TGTGCCAGCAGTGAAGAACCTGGGAGCAATCAGCCCCAGCATTTT. Amino acids: CASSEEPGSNQPQHF.

V gene TRBV5-1 combines with J gene TRBJ2-3; tentative D call: TRBD1 (5 bases). The CDR3 is made up of 14 amino acids. With 4 bases removed from V and 5 bases from J, the gap between germline ends came to 14 bases. Germline V gene data show CDR1 as SGHRS and CDR2 as YFSETQ. CDR3 coding DNA: TGCGCCAGCAGCCCCGGGCTCACAGGAGATACGCAGTATTTT. It specifies CASSPGLTGDTQYF.

This clonotype has just a few counts. The chain links TRBV10-3 to TRBJ2-7; D may be TRBD2 (5 bases). The CDR3 extends over 12 amino acids. From germline, CDR1 is ENHRY and CDR2 SYGVKD. The V end lost 6 bases, the J end lost 6 bases, and 12 bases lay between the germline ends. The CDR3 nucleotides read TGTGCCATCAGCCACACGGCGGGCGAGCAGTACTTC. Its translation: CAISHTAGEQYF.

The chain recombines TRBV6-2 or TRBV6-3 with TRBJ2-3, with D tentatively TRBD1 or TRBD2 (5 bases each). Per germline, CDR1 MNHEY and CDR2 SVGEGT. V lost 7 bases and J 2 bases, leaving 16 bases between the germline ends. The CDR3 runs 15 residues. The CDR3 region has the DNA TGTGCCAGCACCCGACGTGGGGGTTCCACAGATACGCAGTATTTT. Protein sequence: CASTRRGGSTDTQYF.

This clonotype was observed at least ten times. The genes are TRBV23-1 and TRBJ2-5; D is unresolved. TRBV23-1 is treated as an ORF (open reading frame) with a function not yet certain. The V and J ends lost 0 bases and 1 base respectively, with 9 bases between them. The CDR3 contains 15 residues. The chain's CDR3 is CASSQSIISQETQYF. CDR3 in DNA: TGCGCCAGCAGTCAATCGATAATTAGCCAAGAGACCCAGTACTTC.